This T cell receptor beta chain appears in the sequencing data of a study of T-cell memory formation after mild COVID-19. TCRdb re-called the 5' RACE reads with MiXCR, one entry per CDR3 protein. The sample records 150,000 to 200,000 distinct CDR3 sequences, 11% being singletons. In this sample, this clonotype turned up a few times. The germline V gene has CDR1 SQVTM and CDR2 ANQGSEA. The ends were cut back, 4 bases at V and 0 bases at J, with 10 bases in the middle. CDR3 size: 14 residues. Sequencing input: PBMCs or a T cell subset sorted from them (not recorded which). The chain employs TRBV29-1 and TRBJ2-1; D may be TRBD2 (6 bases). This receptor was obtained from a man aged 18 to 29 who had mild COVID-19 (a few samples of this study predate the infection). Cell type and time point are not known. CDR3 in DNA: TGCAGCGTTGGCGGGGCGAGCTCCTACAATGAGCAGTTCTTC. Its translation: CSVGGASSYNEQFF.